This entry features one TCR beta chain sequence. Antigen specificity is unknown. These data come from a study of naive and memory T cell subsets. Points from the study as a whole: Over 85% of naive TCR sequences appeared only once, unlike memory subsets.

An equimolar mix of two oligonucleotides served as the beta constant-region primer for TRBC1 and TRBC2. Nested alpha and beta constant-region primers with the SP2 primer drove four PCR rounds on ligated cDNA. An oligonucleotide with the SP2 primer and a 12-nucleotide UMI was ligated to the cDNA 3' end. TCRdb re-called the UMI-ligation and nested PCR reads with MiXCR, one entry per CDR3 protein. The data show tens of thousands of distinct CDR3 sequences, approximately 10% seen once. V dropped 5 bases and J dropped 3; count of bases not matched to a gene: 5. Germline CDR1 and CDR2: MNHEY and SMNVEV (reference sequence). The CDR3 is 16 amino acids.

The J gene is TRBJ2-2, the V gene TRBV27; TRBD1 matches at 11 bases. The sequenced sample was naive CD8+ T cells from blood. The TCR originated in a human donor in good health. CDR3 loop: CASSPGQGAHTGELFF. The CDR3 DNA follows: TGTGCCAGCAGTCCCGGACAGGGGGCGCACACCGGGGAGCTGTTTTTT.